This passage covers 15 T cell receptor beta chains from one sample sequenced in a study of T cells in localized non-small cell lung cancer. The method was immunoSEQ multiplex PCR; TCRdb's version includes in-frame clones alone and lacks a portion of them. Of some 90,000 clones in the sample, approximately 88% were seen once. Specimen: peripheral blood, collected before any cancer treatment. The receptor set was obtained from a man between 40 and 70 years old with stage I squamous cell lung carcinoma.

The J gene is TRBJ1-1, the V gene TRBV7-3; D is uncertain. V lost 5 bases and J 0 bases, leaving 7 bases between the germline ends. Germline V CDR1 and CDR2: SGHTA, FQGTGA. This CDR3 comprises 13 residues. CDR3 in DNA: TGTGCCAGCAGCCCTACAGTGAACACTGAAGCTTTCTTT. It yields the protein CASSPTVNTEAFF. The full variable domain, its missing parts supplied by reference TRBV7-3 and TRBJ1-1, is GAGVSQTPSNKVTEKGKYVELRCDPISGHTALYWYRQSLGQGPEFLIYFQGTGAADDSGLPNDRFFAVRPEGSVSTLKIQRTERGDSAVYLCASSPTVNTEAFFGQGTRLTVV.

As regards this clone: The same CDR3 arises from other DNA sequences in this sample as well. J is TRBJ1-1 and V is TRBV2; perhaps TRBD1 as D (5 bases). CDR3 length: 13 residues. CDR1 is SNHLY, CDR2 FYNNEI, per germline. With 4 bases removed from V and 0 bases from J, the gap between germline ends came to 6 bases. CDR3 bases: TGTGCCAGCAGTGGACAGTTGAACACTGAAGCTTTCTTT. Encoded protein: CASSGQLNTEAFF.

The gene calls are TRBV5-1 and TRBJ1-2; TRBD1 matches 8 bases. Germline V CDR1 and CDR2: SGHRS, YFSETQ. This CDR3 comprises 13 residues. After removal of 0 bases from V and 6 bases from J, the junction contained 1 base not matched to a gene. The CDR3 sequence is CASSLEQGDGYTF. As DNA, the CDR3 is TGCGCCAGCAGCTTGGAACAGGGGGATGGCTACACCTTC. Combining the CDR3 with reference TRBV5-1 and TRBJ1-2 gives the whole variable domain KAGVTQTPRYLIKTRGQQVTLSCSPISGHRSVSWYQQTPGQGLQFLFEYFSETQRNKGNFPGRFSGRQFSNSRSEMNVSTLELGDSALYLCASSLEQGDGYTFGSGTRLTVV.

This rearrangement joins TRBV9 to TRBJ2-7, with 8 bases identical to TRBD2. Germline loops: CDR1 SGDLS, CDR2 YYNGEE. V lost 0 bases and J lost 9; bases outside the gene matches: 8. The CDR3 totals 14 residues. The CDR3 spells CASSVGPAGVAQYF. Written as DNA, the CDR3 is TGTGCCAGCAGCGTAGGCCCAGCGGGGGTGGCGCAGTACTTC.

In regard to this clone: The sample carries other DNA sequences with the same CDR3. This chain joins TRBV10-1 and TRBJ2-7; weak D call: TRBD2 (5 bases). This CDR3 spans 12 amino acids. V shed 3 bases and J shed 3 bases, with 6 bases lying between them. In germline, CDR1 is WNHNN, CDR2 SYGVQD (reference sequence). CDR3 sequence: CASSESGYEQYF. In DNA form, the CDR3 reads TGCGCCAGCAGTGAAAGCGGCTACGAGCAGTACTTC.

The chain links TRBV11-2 to TRBJ1-6, with unresolved D. This CDR3 contains 15 residues. V was pared by 2 bases and J by 0 bases, with 5 bases between. Germline V lookup: CDR1 SGHAT, CDR2 FQNNGV. CDR3 region: CASSLHSSYNSPLHF. In DNA, the CDR3 is TGTGCCAGCAGCTTACACAGCTCCTATAATTCACCCCTCCACTTT.

The DNA for the CDR3 is TGTGCCAGCAGACGGACAGGGAGGTACGAGCAGTACTTC. Encoded protein: CASRRTGRYEQYF. This sequence joins TRBV6-5 and TRBJ2-7; 8 bases are shared with TRBD1. Germline CDR1 MNHEY, CDR2 SVGAGI. The CDR3 length is 13 residues. The J segment lost 4 bases and the V segment lost 6 bases, leaving 5 bases of the junction unmatched.

This clone has only a few counts. This chain connects TRBV15 to TRBJ1-1; the D is unclear. The ends were cut back, 0 bases at V and 8 bases at J, with 10 bases in the middle. Per the germline V gene, CDR1 is LNHNV and CDR2 is YYDKDF (reference sequence). The CDR3 extends over 13 amino acids. DNA for the CDR3: TGTGCCACCAGCAGAGAATGGGTTTCCGAAGCTTTCTTT. It translates to CATSREWVSEAFF.

The chain has TRBV9 and TRBJ1-4; 8 nucleotides match TRBD1. CDR1 is SGDLS, CDR2 YYNGEE, per germline. The V segment lost 0 bases and the J segment 3 bases; nucleotides outside the gene matches: 10. The CDR3 spans 18 residues. The CDR3 spells CASSVAGAGGAANEKLFF. The CDR3 nucleotides are TGTGCCAGCAGCGTAGCTGGGGCAGGGGGCGCGGCTAATGAAAAACTGTTTTTT.

The V call is TRBV28, the J call TRBJ2-7, with 9 bases lining up with TRBD1. V lost 5 bases to trimming and J lost 1 base; unmatched junction nucleotides: 3. CDR1 MDHEN and CDR2 SYDVKM come from the germline V gene. The CDR3 consists of 14 residues. Here the CDR3 reads CASSTGGGSYEQYF. The CDR3, as DNA: TGTGCCAGCAGTACAGGGGGCGGATCCTACGAGCAGTACTTC.

The CDR3 bases are TGCGCCAGCAGCCAAGATGGGGGGGCTAGCACAGATACGCAGTATTTT. The encoded protein is CASSQDGGASTDTQYF. The chain uses TRBV4-1 and TRBJ2-3; perhaps TRBD2 as D (7 bases). V was shortened by 0 bases and J by 0 bases, with 10 bases between the two germline ends. This CDR3 has 16 residues. Germline loops: CDR1 MGHRA, CDR2 YSYEKL.

The chain carries TRBV25-1 and TRBJ1-1; D remains ambiguous. Germline lookup yields CDR1 MGHDK and CDR2 SYGVNS. The V end was cut by 1 base, the J end by 7 bases, with 10 bases between. The CDR3 contains 13 residues. The CDR3 here is CASSESQAIEAFF. The CDR3, as DNA: TGTGCCAGCAGTGAATCCCAGGCGATTGAAGCTTTCTTT.

V gene TRBV7-9 combines with J gene TRBJ2-5; D possibly corresponds to TRBD1 (5 bases). Looked up from germline, CDR1 is SEHNR and CDR2 is FQNEAQ (reference sequence). The V and J ends lost 5 bases and 9 bases respectively, with 10 bases between them. This CDR3 spans 11 amino acids. The CDR3 DNA sequence: TGTGCCAGCAGCCCGCAGGGTCCCCAGTACTTC. Translation: CASSPQGPQYF.

V usage is TRBV5-6 and J usage is TRBJ2-2, with D uncertain. Germline loops: CDR1 SGHDT, CDR2 YYEEEE. Deletions cut 3 bases from V and 6 bases from J, with 6 bases between. The CDR3 consists of 12 residues. As DNA, the CDR3 is TGTGCCAGCAGCTCCCATCCCGGGGAGCTGTTTTTT. Translating gives CASSSHPGELFF.

The J gene is TRBJ2-7, the V gene TRBV5-1, with TRBD1 identical over 11 bases. The CDR3 sequence is 15 residues long. V lost 4 bases and J lost 2; bases outside the gene matches: 5. Per germline, CDR1 SGHRS and CDR2 YFSETQ. The CDR3 loop reads CASSLGQGEAYEQYF. CDR3 DNA: TGCGCCAGCAGCCTGGGACAGGGGGAAGCCTACGAGCAGTACTTC.